Shown below are 5 T cell receptor beta chains from a single sample sequenced in a study of cytomegalovirus exposure and HLA in healthy donors (dated 2017 in TCRdb). Libraries were constructed by the immunoSEQ multiplex PCR assay. The multiplex PCR relied on a mix of 60 forward primers for TCR Vbeta segments and 13 reverse primers for TCR Jbeta segments. TCRdb took over this immuneACCESS table, retaining in-frame rearrangements with V and J assigned. Such tables are incomplete; in checked studies, under half of the missing clones stem from an unresolved V gene, and the remainder is unexplained. Counted in this sample were 60,000 to 75,000 clones; 85% to 90% of them appeared once. About 12% of the sample comes from the top ten. The specimen sequenced was PBMCs. These receptors were obtained from a woman in her 30s in good health and CMV-seropositive.

This clone was recorded once. One end of the junction is discordant with germline, which a read error may explain. Here the CDR3 DNA reads TGTGCCAGCAGCTTGTTCGGGGTAATCGGGGACTTC. It encodes CASSLFGVIGDF. The chain couples TRBV5-6 to TRBJ2-7; D might be TRBD2 (5 bases). The CDR3 has 12 amino acids. CDR1 is SGHDT and CDR2 is YYEEEE in the germline V gene. Full variable domain (outside the CDR3, taken from reference TRBV5-6 and TRBJ2-7): DAGVTQSPTHLIKTRGQQVTLRCSPKSGHDTVSWYQQALGQGPQFIFQYYEEEERQRGNFPDRFSGHQFPNYSSELNVNALLLGDSALYLCASSLFGVIGDFGPGTRLTVT.

The gene calls are TRBV7-8 and TRBJ2-7; D gene ambiguous. Trimming took off 5 bases at V and 0 bases at J, with 17 bases between the two ends. Germline V gene sequence: CDR1 SGHVS, CDR2 FQNEAQ. CDR3 length: 16 amino acids. CDR3 protein: CASSPPGAEPSYEQYF. The CDR3, as DNA: TGTGCCAGCAGCCCGCCCGGTGCGGAACCCTCCTACGAGCAGTACTTC.

The CDR3 region has the DNA TGTGCCAGCTCACATGAGTTTCCACGCTCTGGAAACACCATATATTTT. This gives the protein CASSHEFPRSGNTIYF. V gene TRBV18 combines with J gene TRBJ1-3; D call uncertain. The germline V and J ends were trimmed by 4 bases and 0 bases, with 13 bases remaining between them. Germline CDR1 is KGHSH and CDR2 is LQKENI. This CDR3 has 16 amino acids. Variable domain in full (rest from reference TRBV18 and TRBJ1-3): NAGVMQNPRHLVRRRGQEARLRCSPMKGHSHVYWYRQLPEEGLKFMVYLQKENIIDESGMPKERFSAEFPKEGPSILRIQQVVRGDSAAYFCASSHEFPRSGNTIYFGEGSWLTVV.

This chain links TRBV5-1 with TRBJ2-5, with unresolved D. The CDR3 spans 13 residues. Germline CDR1 and CDR2: SGHRS and YFSETQ. Deletions cut 5 bases from V and 1 base from J, with 9 bases between. The CDR3 DNA sequence: TGCGCCAGCAGTTCCGGGTCCCAAGAGACCCAGTACTTC. Translated, it gives CASSSGSQETQYF.

The chain carries TRBV25-1 and TRBJ1-6; D unresolved. Per germline, CDR1 MGHDK and CDR2 SYGVNS. CDR3 length: 13 amino acids. The V and J ends lost 3 bases and 5 bases respectively, with 5 bases between them. This CDR3 is CASSDVNNSPLHF. CDR3 sequence (DNA): TGTGCCAGCAGTGATGTAAATAATTCACCCCTCCACTTT.